Shown below are 27 T cell receptor beta chains from a single sample sequenced in a study of blood T cell repertoires in COVID-19. Using immunoSEQ multiplex PCR, the repertoire was profiled, and TCRdb retains in-frame clones only, with some absent. The sample gives approximately 230,000 clones, 80% to 90% of which show up once; around 1.8% is in the top ten. Sequencing used PBMCs or T cells enriched from blood (not recorded which). Source of these receptors: a man between 40 and 49 years old who had recovered from COVID-19.

The CDR3 sequence: CASSGRDRSPGRVYGYTF. For the CDR3, the DNA is TGTGCCAGCAGTGGGCGGGACCGCTCTCCTGGGAGGGTCTATGGCTACACCTTC. The chain recombines TRBV25-1 with TRBJ1-2; TRBD1 might be the D (5 bases). Trimming removed 4 bases from V and 4 bases from J, with 25 bases in between. CDR1 is MGHDK and CDR2 is SYGVNS in the germline V gene. This CDR3 region has 18 residues.

The V and J genes are TRBV5-1 and TRBJ1-1, with D possibly matching TRBD1 (5 bases). Deletions cut 0 bases from V and 10 bases from J, with 7 bases between. Germline-derived CDR1 and CDR2 are SGHRS and YFSETQ. CDR3 size: 11 residues. Here the CDR3 reads CASSLGGAAFF. The CDR3 DNA sequence: TGCGCCAGCAGCTTGGGGGGCGCAGCTTTCTTT.

The J gene is TRBJ1-2, the V gene TRBV3-1 (or the pseudogene TRBV3-2), with TRBD1 as a possible D gene (5 bases). Trimming took off 1 base at V and 4 bases at J, with 13 bases between the two ends. This CDR3 is 15 amino acids long. CDR1 is LGHDT, CDR2 YNNKEL, per germline (reference sequence). CDR3 region: CASSQAGGRLYGYTF. CDR3 bases: TGTGCCAGCAGCCAAGCCGGGGGTCGCCTCTATGGCTACACCTTC.

The V and J genes are TRBV5-4 and TRBJ1-4; D remains unclear. Trimming left V 0 bases short and J 0 bases short, with 9 bases between. The CDR3 extends over 16 amino acids. The germline V gene has CDR1 SGHNT and CDR2 YYREEE (reference sequence). In nucleotides, the CDR3 is TGTGCCAGCAGCTTGGGGTTGGCAGCAACTAATGAAAAACTGTTTTTT. This sequence encodes CASSLGLAATNEKLFF.

In DNA form, the CDR3 reads TGTGCCAGTGGGAGGGACTTCACCTACAATGAGCAGTTCTTC. It codes for CASGRDFTYNEQFF. The genes are TRBV19 and TRBJ2-1; TRBD2 matches 7 bases. Per germline, CDR1 LNHDA and CDR2 SQIVND (reference sequence). The V gene end was trimmed by 8 bases and the J gene end by 2 bases; junction bases not matched to a gene: 6. This CDR3 comprises 14 residues.

The J gene is TRBJ2-5, the V gene TRBV4-1, with D perhaps matching TRBD2 (6 bases). The germline V gene encodes CDR1 MGHRA and CDR2 YSYEKL. V dropped 0 bases and J dropped 4 bases, with 18 bases sitting between them. The CDR3 loop spans 17 amino acids. The CDR3 DNA reads TGCGCCAGCAGCCAAGATCGGGAACAGGAGGGAGGAGAGACCCAGTACTTC. It is translated as CASSQDREQEGGETQYF.

V gene TRBV27 combines with J gene TRBJ2-7; 7 bases agree with TRBD1. Germline-derived CDR1 and CDR2 are MNHEY and SMNVEV (reference sequence). V was clipped by 6 bases and J by 2 bases; unmatched bases: 13. The CDR3 contains 16 residues. In DNA, the CDR3 is TGTGCCAGCAGCCCTTACCCGGGACAGCGTACCTACGAGCAGTACTTC. Translation: CASSPYPGQRTYEQYF.

The chain uses TRBV19 and TRBJ2-7; 10 bases match TRBD2. This CDR3 spans 16 amino acids. With 5 bases clipped from V and 0 bases from J, the junction kept 7 bases outside the gene matches. Germline V gene data show CDR1 as LNHDA and CDR2 as SQIVND (reference sequence). CDR3 in DNA: TGTGCCAGTAGTGTCGGACTAGCGGATTTCTCCTACGAGCAGTACTTC. This translates into CASSVGLADFSYEQYF.

The genes are TRBV30 and TRBJ1-1; tentatively, D is TRBD1 (5 bases). From germline, CDR1 is GTSNPN and CDR2 SVGIG (reference sequence). There are 16 residues in the CDR3. The V end was cut by 1 base, the J end by 10 bases, with 25 bases between. The CDR3 DNA sequence: TGTGCCTGGAGTGACCATCCGGGATCGGGGGGTTTGGGAGCTTTCTTT. It encodes CAWSDHPGSGGLGAFF.

V and J are TRBV30 and TRBJ1-4, with 8 bases lining up with TRBD1. V trimming: 1 base; J trimming: 7 bases; junction bases outside the gene matches: 11. Germline V gene sequence: CDR1 GTSNPN, CDR2 SVGIG (reference sequence). The CDR3 runs to 16 residues. CDR3 amino acids: CAWSATSDRAVEKLFF. CDR3 sequence (DNA): TGTGCCTGGAGTGCGACCTCGGACAGGGCAGTTGAAAAACTGTTTTTT.

The CDR3 here is CASPPGGQVNTEAFF. CDR3 coding DNA: TGTGCCAGTCCACCAGGGGGCCAGGTGAACACTGAAGCTTTCTTT. The chain recombines TRBV27 with TRBJ1-1; 8 nucleotides agree with TRBD1. Germline V CDR1 and CDR2: MNHEY, SMNVEV (reference sequence). There are 15 residues in the CDR3. V shed 9 bases, J shed 0 bases, and the junction held 9 bases outside the gene matches.

The V call is TRBV6-5, the J call TRBJ1-5; perhaps TRBD1 as D (5 bases). CDR1 is MNHEY and CDR2 is SVGAGI in the germline V gene. The V end lost 7 bases, the J end lost 5 bases, and 15 bases lay between the germline ends. This CDR3 is built from 14 residues. The CDR3 DNA reads TGTGCCAGCACGTCCCTGGCGGGGGATCAGCCCCAGCATTTT. It yields the protein CASTSLAGDQPQHF.

The chain is built from TRBV7-6 and TRBJ2-7, with 8 bases lining up with TRBD1. Germline V gives CDR1 SGHVS, CDR2 FNYEAQ. V was pared by 1 base and J by 7 bases, with 9 bases of the junction left unmatched. The CDR3 runs to 15 residues. The CDR3 bases are TGTGCCAGCAGCTTAGGAGACGGGACAGGTAGTGAGCAGTACTTC. Encoded protein: CASSLGDGTGSEQYF.

V and J are TRBV11-2 and TRBJ2-7; 7 bases fit TRBD1. The junction had 9 bases not matched to a gene; V was cut back by 2 bases and J by 5 bases. The germline CDR1 and CDR2 sequences are SGHAT and FQNNGV. This CDR3 spans 15 amino acids. The CDR3 sequence: CASSLLTGLINEQYF. In DNA, the CDR3 is TGTGCCAGCAGCTTATTGACAGGGCTAATCAACGAGCAGTACTTC.

The chain has TRBV2 and TRBJ1-1; 7 bases map to TRBD1. The V segment lost 8 bases and the J segment 0 bases; nucleotides outside the gene matches: 3. Germline V gives CDR1 SNHLY, CDR2 FYNNEI. This CDR3 is 13 amino acids long. The CDR3 region has the DNA TGTGCCAGCGGGGGACAGTTGAACACTGAAGCTTTCTTT. Its protein product is CASGGQLNTEAFF.

The gene calls are TRBV5-1 and TRBJ2-5; the match to TRBD1 covers 8 bases. CDR1 is SGHRS and CDR2 is YFSETQ in the germline V gene. The CDR3 is 14 amino acids. Trimming at V came to 4 bases and at J to 3 bases, leaving 5 bases not matched to a gene. The CDR3 DNA is TGCGCCAGCAGCCCCCAGGGGGCGGAAGAGACCCAGTACTTC. As protein: CASSPQGAEETQYF.

The gene calls are TRBV7-3 and TRBJ2-5; 7 bases are a match to TRBD2. V was clipped by 3 bases and J by 3 bases; unmatched bases: 1. The germline V gene has CDR1 SGHTA and CDR2 FQGTGA. CDR3 size: 13 residues. The CDR3 loop reads CASSFAGEETQYF. CDR3 DNA sequence: TGTGCCAGCAGCTTCGCGGGGGAAGAGACCCAGTACTTC.

J is TRBJ2-5 and V is TRBV28, with D maybe TRBD2 (6 bases). CDR1 MDHEN and CDR2 SYDVKM come from the germline V gene. V lost 6 bases and J 0 bases, leaving 11 bases between the germline ends. CDR3 length: 14 amino acids. This CDR3 reads CASSRGGDQETQYF. DNA of the CDR3: TGTGCCAGCAGCCGGGGCGGGGACCAAGAGACCCAGTACTTC.

The chain joins TRBV5-3 to TRBJ1-6; D is ambiguous. TRBV5-3 counts as an open reading frame of uncertain function. There are 13 residues in the CDR3. V was pared by 10 bases and J by 10 bases, with 18 bases between. In DNA, the CDR3 is TGTGCCGCCTCCATCCCTCTACGATCACCCCTCCACTTT. Amino acids: CAASIPLRSPLHF.

The V gene is TRBV12-3 or TRBV12-4, the J gene TRBJ1-1; TRBD1 agrees at 9 bases. Trimming removed 5 bases from V and 8 bases from J; junction bases left unmatched: 6. This CDR3 comprises 13 residues. The CDR3 nucleotides are TGTGCCAGCAGTCCCCAGACAGGGGGGGAAGCTTTCTTT. Translation: CASSPQTGGEAFF.

The CDR3 loop reads CASSPSWTAPNEQFF. The CDR3 nucleotides are TGTGCCAGCAGCCCCTCCTGGACTGCTCCCAATGAGCAGTTCTTC. The genes are TRBV3-1 (or the pseudogene TRBV3-2) and TRBJ2-1, with a tentative D call TRBD2 (5 bases). This CDR3 is built from 15 residues. Germline CDR1 is LGHDT and CDR2 is YNNKEL (reference sequence). The V and J ends lost 4 bases and 6 bases respectively, with 16 bases between them.

A single count supports this clone. V gene TRBV9 combines with J gene TRBJ1-2, with a weak D call TRBD1 (6 bases). The CDR3 is 14 residues long. V was pared by 4 bases and J by 7 bases, with 17 bases between. Germline CDR1 is SGDLS and CDR2 is YYNGEE. CDR3 loop: CASSQVAGAGGYTF. In DNA form, the CDR3 reads TGTGCCAGCAGCCAGGTTGCGGGGGCGGGTGGCTACACCTTC.

This clone was counted a single time. The chain combines TRBV7-2 with TRBJ2-7; 8 bases fit TRBD2. The germline V gene encodes CDR1 SGHTA and CDR2 FQGNSA. The CDR3 covers 12 residues. V trimming: 0 bases; J trimming: 9 bases; junction bases outside the gene matches: 1. The CDR3 DNA reads as TGTGCCAGCAGCTTAGCTGCGGGGGGGCAGTACTTC. This gives the protein CASSLAAGGQYF. Full variable domain (rest looked up from reference TRBV7-2 and TRBJ2-7): GAGVSQSPSNKVTEKGKDVELRCDPISGHTALYWYRQSLGQGLEFLIYFQGNSAPDKSGLPSDRFSAERTGGSVSTLTIQRTQQEDSAVYLCASSLAAGGQYFGPGTRLTVT.

V and J are TRBV7-2 and TRBJ2-1; 8 positions match TRBD1. The CDR3 spans 18 residues. The J segment lost 2 bases and the V segment lost 0 bases, leaving 9 bases of the junction unmatched. Germline CDR1 reads SGHTA; CDR2 reads FQGNSA. The CDR3 bases are TGTGCCAGCAGCTTAGCGCTAGTCGGGACAGGAACCTACAATGAGCAGTTCTTC. It specifies CASSLALVGTGTYNEQFF.

The chain combines TRBV11-3 with TRBJ2-7, with 10 bases that match TRBD2. Germline loops: CDR1 SGHNT, CDR2 YENEEA. The CDR3 has 15 amino acids. Trimming took 5 bases from V and 2 from J; bases not matched to a gene: 6. In DNA, the CDR3 is TGTGCCAGCAGCCCTAGCGGGGGTCTTCCCTACGAGCAGTACTTC. Translation: CASSPSGGLPYEQYF. Supplemented by reference TRBV11-3 and TRBJ2-7, the full variable domain reads EAGVVQSPRYKIIEKKQPVAFWCNPISGHNTLYWYLQNLGQGPELLIRYENEEAVDDSQLPKDRFSAERLKGVDSTLKIQPAELGDSAVYLCASSPSGGLPYEQYFGPGTRLTVT.

The chain carries TRBV29-1 and TRBJ1-4; D gene uncertain. Trimming took off 8 bases at V and 0 bases at J, with 10 bases between the two ends. This CDR3 has 13 amino acids. In germline, CDR1 is SQVTM, CDR2 ANQGSEA. The CDR3 loop is CSHRSATNEKLFF. In nucleotides, the CDR3 is TGCAGCCACAGATCCGCAACTAATGAAAAACTGTTTTTT.

J is TRBJ2-1 and V is TRBV5-1; D is ambiguous. Germline CDR1 reads SGHRS; CDR2 reads YFSETQ. The V end was cut by 2 bases, the J end by 2 bases, with 14 bases between. This CDR3 has 16 residues. In DNA, the CDR3 is TGCGCCAGCAGCTTAATGTCGTTAGCAGCCTACAATGAGCAGTTCTTC. Amino acid sequence: CASSLMSLAAYNEQFF.